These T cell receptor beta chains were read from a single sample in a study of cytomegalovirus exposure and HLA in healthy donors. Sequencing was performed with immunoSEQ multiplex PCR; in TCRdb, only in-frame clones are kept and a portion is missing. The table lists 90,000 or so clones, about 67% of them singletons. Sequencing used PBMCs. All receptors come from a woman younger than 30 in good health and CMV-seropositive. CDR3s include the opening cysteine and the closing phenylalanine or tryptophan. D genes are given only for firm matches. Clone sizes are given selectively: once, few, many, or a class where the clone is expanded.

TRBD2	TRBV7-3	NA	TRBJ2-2	CASSPGLAEGAGELFF	TGTGCCAGCAGTCCGGGACTAGCGGAGGGGGCCGGGGAGCTGTTTTTT
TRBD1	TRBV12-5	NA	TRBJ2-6	CASDGPGQGETGANVLTF	TGTGCTAGTGACGGTCCCGGACAGGGGGAGACTGGGGCCAACGTCCTGACTTTC
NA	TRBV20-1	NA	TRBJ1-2	CSARDLYGYTF	TGCAGTGCTAGAGATCTTTATGGCTACACCTTC
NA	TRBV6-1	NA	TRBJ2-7	CASSEVGQGRSYEQYF	TGTGCCAGCAGTGAAGTGGGGCAGGGGCGCTCCTACGAGCAGTACTTC
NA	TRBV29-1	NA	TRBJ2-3	CSGRTADTQYF	TGCAGCGGGCGGACAGCCGATACGCAGTATTTT
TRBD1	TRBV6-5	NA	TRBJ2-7	CASNLGQGNEQYF	TGTGCCAGCAACTTGGGACAGGGGAACGAGCAGTACTTC
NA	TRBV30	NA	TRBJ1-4	CASRGEKLFF	TGTGCCTCCAGGGGTGAAAAACTGTTTTTT
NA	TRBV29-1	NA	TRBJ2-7	CSVDGGTGRAGWAYEQYF	TGCAGCGTCGACGGTGGGACAGGCCGAGCGGGATGGGCCTACGAGCAGTACTTC
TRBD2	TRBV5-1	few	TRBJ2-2	CASTSGGAGELFF	TGCGCCAGCACTAGCGGGGGAGCCGGGGAGCTGTTTTTT
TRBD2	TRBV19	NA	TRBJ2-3	CASRWGLAATDTQYF	TGTGCCAGCAGGTGGGGACTAGCAGCCACAGATACGCAGTATTTT
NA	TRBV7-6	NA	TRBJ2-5	CASSLRGRETQYF	TGTGCCAGCAGCCTCAGGGGCAGAGAGACCCAGTACTTC
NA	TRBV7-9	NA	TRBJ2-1	CASSLVAVGVEQFF	TGTGCCAGCAGCTTAGTGGCCGTCGGAGTTGAGCAGTTCTTC
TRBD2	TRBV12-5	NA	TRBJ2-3	CASGTSGGVTDTQYF	TGTGCTAGTGGTACAAGCGGGGGGGTCACAGATACGCAGTATTTT
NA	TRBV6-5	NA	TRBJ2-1	CASSSFNEQFF	TGTGCCAGCAGCTCCTTTAATGAGCAGTTCTTC
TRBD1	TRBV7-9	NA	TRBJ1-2	CASSVRTGGGGAGGYTF	TGTGCCAGCAGCGTACGGACAGGTGGAGGGGGCGCGGGAGGCTACACCTTC
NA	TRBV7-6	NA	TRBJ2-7	CASSPVQGSEQYF	TGTGCCAGCAGCCCGGTGCAGGGCTCCGAGCAGTACTTC
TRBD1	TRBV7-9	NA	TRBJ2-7	CASSLGLGQSYEQYF	TGTGCCAGCAGCCTAGGGCTGGGACAGAGCTACGAGCAGTACTTC
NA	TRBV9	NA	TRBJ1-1	CASSVEGRGTEAFF	TGTGCCAGCAGCGTAGAGGGCAGGGGTACTGAAGCTTTCTTT
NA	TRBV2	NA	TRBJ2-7	CASTGSGEQYF	TGTGCCAGCACAGGGTCCGGCGAGCAGTACTTC
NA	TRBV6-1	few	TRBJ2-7	CASSERRVSLYEQYF	TGTGCCAGCAGTGAAAGGCGGGTGTCCCTCTACGAGCAGTACTTC
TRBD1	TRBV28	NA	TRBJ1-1	CASSLTGATKAFF	TGTGCCAGCAGTTTAACAGGGGCCACTAAAGCTTTCTTT
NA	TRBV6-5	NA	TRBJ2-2	CASSYSNRANTGELFF	TGTGCCAGCAGTTACTCGAACAGGGCGAACACCGGGGAGCTGTTTTTT
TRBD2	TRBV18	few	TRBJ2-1	CASSPLLAGLSYNEQFF	TGTGCCAGCTCACCCCTACTAGCGGGCTTATCCTACAATGAGCAGTTCTTC
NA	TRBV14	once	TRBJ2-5	CASSQGPRGRETQYF	TGTGCCAGCAGCCAAGGTCCCCGAGGCCGAGAGACCCAGTACTTC
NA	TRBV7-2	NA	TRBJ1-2	CASSLDSLSYGYTF	TGTGCCAGCAGCTTAGACAGTCTCTCCTATGGCTACACCTTC
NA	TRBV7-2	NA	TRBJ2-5	CASSRADQETQYF	TGTGCCAGCAGCCGCGCCGACCAAGAGACCCAGTACTTC
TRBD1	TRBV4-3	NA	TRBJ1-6	CASSQEQGYSPLHF	TGCGCCAGCAGCCAAGAACAGGGGTATTCACCCCTCCACTTT
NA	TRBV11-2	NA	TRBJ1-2	CASSPGQTVGYTF	TGTGCCAGCAGTCCCGGACAGACCGTTGGCTACACCTTC
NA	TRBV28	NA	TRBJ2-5	CASSEAGGQETQYF	TGTGCCAGCAGTGAGGCCGGAGGGCAAGAGACCCAGTACTTC
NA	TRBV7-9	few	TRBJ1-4	CASSLIGSEKLFF	TGTGCCAGCAGCTTAATAGGGAGCGAAAAACTGTTTTTT
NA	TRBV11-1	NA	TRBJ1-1	CASSSQQGAEAFF	TGTGCCAGCAGCTCGCAACAGGGTGCTGAAGCTTTCTTT
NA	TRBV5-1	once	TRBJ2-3	CASSLSVPRGTDTQYF	TGCGCCAGCAGCTTGTCGGTCCCCCGTGGCACAGATACGCAGTATTTT
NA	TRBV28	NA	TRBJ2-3	CASSATSRLVADTQYF	TGTGCCAGCAGTGCCACCTCTCGATTAGTTGCAGATACGCAGTATTTT
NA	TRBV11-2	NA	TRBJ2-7	CASSLDLRVDEQYF	TGTGCCAGCAGCTTAGATCTCAGGGTCGACGAGCAGTACTTC
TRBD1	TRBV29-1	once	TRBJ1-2	CSVEDGTGLENGYTF	TGCAGCGTTGAAGATGGGACAGGGTTGGAGAATGGCTACACCTTC
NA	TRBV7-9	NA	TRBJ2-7	CASSGRGSAHYEQYF	TGTGCCAGCAGCGGGCGAGGTAGCGCTCACTACGAGCAGTACTTC
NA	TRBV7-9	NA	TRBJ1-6	CASSLTSDFNSPLHF	TGTGCCAGCAGCTTAACTTCCGATTTTAATTCACCCCTCCACTTT
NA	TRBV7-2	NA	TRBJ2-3	CASSEHRAGGTDTQYF	TGTGCCAGCAGCGAACACAGGGCGGGTGGCACAGATACGCAGTATTTT
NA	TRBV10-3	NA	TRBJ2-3	CAISRRTRSSTDTQYF	TGTGCCATCAGTAGGAGGACTCGTTCTAGCACAGATACGCAGTATTTT
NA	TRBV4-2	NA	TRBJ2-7	CASSPGQKSSYEQYF	TGTGCCAGCAGCCCTGGACAGAAAAGCTCCTACGAGCAGTACTTC
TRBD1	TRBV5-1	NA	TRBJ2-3	CASSLWTGVTDTQYF	TGCGCCAGCAGCTTATGGACAGGGGTAACAGATACGCAGTATTTT
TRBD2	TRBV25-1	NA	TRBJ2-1	CASRASGGHGNEQFF	TGTGCCAGCAGGGCTAGCGGGGGCCACGGCAATGAGCAGTTCTTC
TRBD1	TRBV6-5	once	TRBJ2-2	CASSYRTGTGTGELFF	TGTGCCAGCAGTTATCGGACAGGGACGGGCACCGGGGAGCTGTTTTTT
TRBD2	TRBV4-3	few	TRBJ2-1	CASSQDLAGGLLSDEQFF	TGCGCCAGCAGCCAAGATCTAGCGGGGGGTCTTCTCAGCGATGAGCAGTTCTTC
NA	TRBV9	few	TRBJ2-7	CASSVDRGEQYF	TGTGCCAGCAGCGTGGATCGGGGCGAGCAGTACTTC
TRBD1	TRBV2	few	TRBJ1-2	CASSESGQGNYGYTF	TGTGCCAGCAGTGAAAGCGGACAGGGGAACTATGGCTACACCTTC
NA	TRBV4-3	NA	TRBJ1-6	CASSHPGFASPLHF	TGCGCCAGCAGCCATCCAGGGTTTGCTTCACCCCTCCACTTT
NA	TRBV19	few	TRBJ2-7	CASSIRGPNSPEQYF	TGTGCCAGTAGTATACGAGGGCCCAACTCCCCCGAGCAGTACTTC